The source of this TCR beta chain is a study of blood T cell repertoires in COVID-19. Study-level background: Donors in the United States, Italy and Spain gave samples during acute or convalescent COVID-19. From T cells, B-cell-depleted T cells, or PBMCs came the material, which was cDNA or gDNA.

In the original processing: Reference gene primer amplification gave estimated nucleated cell counts. This table comes from immunoSEQ multiplex PCR, and its TCRdb copy is limited to in-frame clones, with some not included. V and J calls and clone size are given by that table; D and trimming were obtained from the DNA. The sample records about 240,000 clones, approximately 83% being singletons. The sample taken for sequencing was peripheral blood. The receptor was isolated from a woman of 80 years or more with acute or convalescent COVID-19.

The CDR3, as DNA: TGTGCCACTTTAGCTAGGACAGGGTGGGGTAATGAGCAGTTCTTC. This encodes CATLARTGWGNEQFF. V and J are TRBV19 and TRBJ2-1; 8 bases are shared with TRBD1. The V and J ends lost 10 bases and 7 bases, in that order; junction bases with no gene match: 15. The germline CDR1 and CDR2 sequences are LNHDA and SQIVND (reference sequence). The CDR3 spans 15 residues. Drawing the rest from reference TRBV19 and TRBJ2-1, the complete variable domain is DGGITQSPKYLFRKEGQNVTLSCEQNLNHDAMYWYRQDPGQGLRLIYYSQIVNDFQKGDIAEGYSVSREKKESFPLTVTSAQKNPTAFYLCATLARTGWGNEQFFGPGTRLTVL.